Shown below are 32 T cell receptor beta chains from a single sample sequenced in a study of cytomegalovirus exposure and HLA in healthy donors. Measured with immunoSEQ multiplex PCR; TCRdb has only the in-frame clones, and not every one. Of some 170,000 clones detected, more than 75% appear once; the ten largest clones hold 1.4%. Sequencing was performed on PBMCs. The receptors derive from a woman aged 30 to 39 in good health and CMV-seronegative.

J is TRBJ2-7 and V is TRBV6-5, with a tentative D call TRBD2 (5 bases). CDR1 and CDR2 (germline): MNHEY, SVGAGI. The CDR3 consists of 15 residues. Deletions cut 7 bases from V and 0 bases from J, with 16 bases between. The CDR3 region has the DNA TGTGCCAGCACCGACTACCCGGGCAGCTCCTACGAGCAGTACTTC. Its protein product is CASTDYPGSSYEQYF.

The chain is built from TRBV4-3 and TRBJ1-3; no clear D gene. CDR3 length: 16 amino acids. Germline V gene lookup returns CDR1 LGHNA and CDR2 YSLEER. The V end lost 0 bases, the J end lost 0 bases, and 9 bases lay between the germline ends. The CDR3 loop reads CASSQESGLSGNTIYF. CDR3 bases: TGCGCCAGCAGCCAAGAGTCAGGACTCTCTGGAAACACCATATATTTT.

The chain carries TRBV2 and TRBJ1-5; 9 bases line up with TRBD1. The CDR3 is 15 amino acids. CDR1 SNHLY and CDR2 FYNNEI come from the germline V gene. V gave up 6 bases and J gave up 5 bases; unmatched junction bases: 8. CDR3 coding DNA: TGTGCCAGCAGAAACACCGGGACAGGGTATCAGCCCCAGCATTTT. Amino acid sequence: CASRNTGTGYQPQHF. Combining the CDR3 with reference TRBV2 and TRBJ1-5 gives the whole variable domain EPEVTQTPSHQVTQMGQEVILRCVPISNHLYFYWYRQILGQKVEFLVSFYNNEISEKSEIFDDQFSVERPDGSNFTLKIRSTKLEDSAMYFCASRNTGTGYQPQHFGDGTRLSIL.

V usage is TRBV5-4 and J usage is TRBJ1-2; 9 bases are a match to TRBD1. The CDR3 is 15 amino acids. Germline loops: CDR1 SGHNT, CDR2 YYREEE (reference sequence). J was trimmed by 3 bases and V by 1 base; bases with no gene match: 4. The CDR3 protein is CASSLRDRVYYGYTF. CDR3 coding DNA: TGTGCCAGCAGCTTGCGGGACAGGGTTTACTATGGCTACACCTTC.

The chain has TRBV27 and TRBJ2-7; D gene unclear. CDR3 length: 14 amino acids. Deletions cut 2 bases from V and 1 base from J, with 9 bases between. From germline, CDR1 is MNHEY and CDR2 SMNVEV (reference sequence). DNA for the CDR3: TGTGCCAGCAGTTTACAGATCGATTCCTACGAGCAGTACTTC. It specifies CASSLQIDSYEQYF.

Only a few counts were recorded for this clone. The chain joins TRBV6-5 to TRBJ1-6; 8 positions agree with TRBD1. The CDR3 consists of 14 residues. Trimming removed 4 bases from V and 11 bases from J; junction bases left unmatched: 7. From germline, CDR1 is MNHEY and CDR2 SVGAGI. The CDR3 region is CASSSLGQGTPLHF. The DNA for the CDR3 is TGTGCCAGCAGTTCCCTCGGACAGGGAACACCCCTCCACTTT.

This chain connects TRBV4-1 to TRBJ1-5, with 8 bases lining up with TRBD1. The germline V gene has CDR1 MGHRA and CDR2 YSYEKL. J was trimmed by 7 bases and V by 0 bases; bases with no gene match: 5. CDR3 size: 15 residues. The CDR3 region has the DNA TGCGCCAGCAGCCAAGAGGACAGGGTATACCAGCCCCAGCATTTT. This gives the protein CASSQEDRVYQPQHF.

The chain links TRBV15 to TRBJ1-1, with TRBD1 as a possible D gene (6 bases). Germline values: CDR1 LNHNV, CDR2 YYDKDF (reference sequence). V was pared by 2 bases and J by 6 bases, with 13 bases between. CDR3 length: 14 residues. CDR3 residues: CATSRTGTNPEAFF. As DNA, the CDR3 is TGTGCCACCAGCAGAACCGGGACAAACCCTGAAGCTTTCTTT.

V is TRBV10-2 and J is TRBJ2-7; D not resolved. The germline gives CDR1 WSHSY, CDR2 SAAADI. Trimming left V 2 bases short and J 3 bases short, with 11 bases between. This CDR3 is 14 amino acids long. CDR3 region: CASSEDEVRYEQYF. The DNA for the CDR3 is TGCGCCAGCAGTGAGGATGAGGTCCGCTACGAGCAGTACTTC.

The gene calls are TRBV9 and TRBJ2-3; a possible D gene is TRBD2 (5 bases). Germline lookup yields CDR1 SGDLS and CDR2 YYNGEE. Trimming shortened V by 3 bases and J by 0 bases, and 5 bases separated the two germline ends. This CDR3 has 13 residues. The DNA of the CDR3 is TGTGCCAGCAGCGGGACTAGCACAGATACGCAGTATTTT. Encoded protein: CASSGTSTDTQYF.

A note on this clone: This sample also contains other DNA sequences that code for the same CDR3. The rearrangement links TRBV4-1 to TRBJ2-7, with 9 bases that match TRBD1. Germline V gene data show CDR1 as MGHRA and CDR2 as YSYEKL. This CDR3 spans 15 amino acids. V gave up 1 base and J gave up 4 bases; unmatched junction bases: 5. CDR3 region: CASSQAGTGTYEQYF. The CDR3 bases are TGCGCCAGCAGCCAAGCCGGGACAGGGACTTACGAGCAGTACTTC.

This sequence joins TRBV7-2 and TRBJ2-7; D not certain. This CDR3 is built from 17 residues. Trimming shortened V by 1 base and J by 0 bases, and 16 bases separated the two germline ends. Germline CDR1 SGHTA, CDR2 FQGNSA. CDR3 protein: CASSLVDPASSSYEQYF. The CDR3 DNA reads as TGTGCCAGCAGCTTAGTAGATCCGGCTTCTAGCTCCTACGAGCAGTACTTC. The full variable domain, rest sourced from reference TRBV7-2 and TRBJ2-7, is GAGVSQSPSNKVTEKGKDVELRCDPISGHTALYWYRQSLGQGLEFLIYFQGNSAPDKSGLPSDRFSAERTGGSVSTLTIQRTQQEDSAVYLCASSLVDPASSSYEQYFGPGTRLTVT.

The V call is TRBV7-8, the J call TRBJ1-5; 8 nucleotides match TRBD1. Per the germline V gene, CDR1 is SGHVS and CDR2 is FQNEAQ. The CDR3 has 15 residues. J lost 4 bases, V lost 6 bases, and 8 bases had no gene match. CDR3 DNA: TGTGCCAGCAGACCCGAAAGGACAGGGAATCAGCCCCAGCATTTT. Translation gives CASRPERTGNQPQHF.

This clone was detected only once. CDR3 nucleotides: TGCGCCAGCATTGAAGAAGGGGGAAGCTCCTACGAGCAGTACTTC. Encoded protein: CASIEEGGSSYEQYF. V and J are TRBV10-2 and TRBJ2-7, with D perhaps TRBD1 (6 bases). CDR3 length equals 15 residues. CDR1 WSHSY and CDR2 SAAADI come from the germline V gene. V lost 7 bases, J lost 0 bases, and 16 bases lay in between.

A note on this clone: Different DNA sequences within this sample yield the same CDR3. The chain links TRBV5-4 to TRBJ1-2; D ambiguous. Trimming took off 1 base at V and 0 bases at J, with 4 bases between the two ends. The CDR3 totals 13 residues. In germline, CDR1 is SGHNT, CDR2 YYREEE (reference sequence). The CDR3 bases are TGTGCCAGCAGCTTGACGGCTAACTATGGCTACACCTTC. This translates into CASSLTANYGYTF. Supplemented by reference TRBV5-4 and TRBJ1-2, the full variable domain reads ETGVTQSPTHLIKTRGQQVTLRCSSQSGHNTVSWYQQALGQGPQFIFQYYREEENGRGNFPPRFSGLQFPNYSSELNVNALELDDSALYLCASSLTANYGYTFGSGTRLTVV.

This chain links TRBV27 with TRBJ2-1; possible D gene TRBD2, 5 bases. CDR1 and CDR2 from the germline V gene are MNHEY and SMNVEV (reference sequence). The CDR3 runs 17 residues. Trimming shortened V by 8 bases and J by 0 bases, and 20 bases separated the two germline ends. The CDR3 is CASLKQGLPSSYNEQFF. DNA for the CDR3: TGTGCCAGCCTCAAACAAGGACTTCCCAGCTCCTACAATGAGCAGTTCTTC.

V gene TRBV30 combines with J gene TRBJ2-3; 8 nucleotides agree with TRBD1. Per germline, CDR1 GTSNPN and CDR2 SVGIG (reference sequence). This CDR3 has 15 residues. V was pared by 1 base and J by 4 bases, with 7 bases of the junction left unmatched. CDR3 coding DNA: TGTGCCTGGAGTGCTACAGGGGGGTCTGCAGATACGCAGTATTTT. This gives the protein CAWSATGGSADTQYF. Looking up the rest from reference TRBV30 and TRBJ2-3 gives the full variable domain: SQTIHQWPATLVQPVGSPLSLECTVEGTSNPNLYWYRQAAGRGLQLLFYSVGIGQISSEVPQNLSASRPQDRQFILSSKKLLLSDSGFYLCAWSATGGSADTQYFGPGTRLTVL.

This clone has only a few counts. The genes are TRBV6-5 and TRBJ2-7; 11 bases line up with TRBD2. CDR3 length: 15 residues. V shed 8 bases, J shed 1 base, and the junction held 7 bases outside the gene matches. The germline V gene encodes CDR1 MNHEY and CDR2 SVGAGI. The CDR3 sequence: CASGSGTSGSYEQYF. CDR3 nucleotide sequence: TGTGCCAGCGGCTCCGGGACTAGCGGATCCTACGAGCAGTACTTC.

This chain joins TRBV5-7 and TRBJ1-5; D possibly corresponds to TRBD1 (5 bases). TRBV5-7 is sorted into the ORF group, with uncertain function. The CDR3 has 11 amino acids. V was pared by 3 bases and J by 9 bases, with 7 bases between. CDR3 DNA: TGTGCCAGCAGCTGGGACTGGCCCCAGCATTTT. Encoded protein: CASSWDWPQHF.

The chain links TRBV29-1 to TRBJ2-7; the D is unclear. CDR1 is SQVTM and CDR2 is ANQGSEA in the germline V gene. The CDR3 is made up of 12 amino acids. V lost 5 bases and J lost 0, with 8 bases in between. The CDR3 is CSVSMSSYEQYF. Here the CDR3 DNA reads TGCAGCGTTTCGATGAGCTCCTACGAGCAGTACTTC.

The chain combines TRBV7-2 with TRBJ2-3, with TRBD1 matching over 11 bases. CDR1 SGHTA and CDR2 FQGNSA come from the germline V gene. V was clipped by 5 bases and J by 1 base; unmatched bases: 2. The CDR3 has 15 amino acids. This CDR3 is CASSGQGAGTDTQYF. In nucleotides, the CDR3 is TGTGCCAGCAGCGGACAGGGGGCAGGCACAGATACGCAGTATTTT.

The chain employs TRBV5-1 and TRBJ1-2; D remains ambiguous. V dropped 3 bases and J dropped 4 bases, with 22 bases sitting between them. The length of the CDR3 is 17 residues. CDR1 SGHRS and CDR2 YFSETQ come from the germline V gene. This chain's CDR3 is CASSSDPGRVLTYGYTF. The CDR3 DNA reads TGCGCCAGCAGCTCCGACCCGGGTCGGGTGTTAACCTATGGCTACACCTTC.

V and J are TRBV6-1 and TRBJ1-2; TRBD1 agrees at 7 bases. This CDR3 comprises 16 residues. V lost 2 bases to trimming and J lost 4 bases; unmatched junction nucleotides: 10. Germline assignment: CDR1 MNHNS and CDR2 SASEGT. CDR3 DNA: TGTGCCAGCAGTGAATCCGAGTTACAGGGGATCTATGGCTACACCTTC. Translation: CASSESELQGIYGYTF.

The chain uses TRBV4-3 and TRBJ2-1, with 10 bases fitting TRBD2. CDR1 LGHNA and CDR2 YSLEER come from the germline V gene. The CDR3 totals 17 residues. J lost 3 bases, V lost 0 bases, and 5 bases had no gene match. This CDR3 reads CASSQDIASGGYNEQFF. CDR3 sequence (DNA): TGCGCCAGCAGCCAAGATATTGCTAGCGGGGGCTACAATGAGCAGTTCTTC.

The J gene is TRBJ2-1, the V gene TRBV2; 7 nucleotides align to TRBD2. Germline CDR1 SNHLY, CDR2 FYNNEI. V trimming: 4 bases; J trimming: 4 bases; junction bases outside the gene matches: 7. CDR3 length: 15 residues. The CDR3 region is CASSVPAGTYNEQFF. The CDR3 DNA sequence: TGTGCCAGCAGTGTTCCAGCGGGGACGTACAATGAGCAGTTCTTC.

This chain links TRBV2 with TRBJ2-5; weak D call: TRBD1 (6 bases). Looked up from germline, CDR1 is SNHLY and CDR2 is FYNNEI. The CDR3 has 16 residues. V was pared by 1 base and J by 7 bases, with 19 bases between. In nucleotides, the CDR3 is TGTGCCAGCAGTGAAGATCAGGGGTCCACGGCCGGGACCCAGTACTTC. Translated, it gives CASSEDQGSTAGTQYF.

The chain's CDR3 is CASTAVRGRGANTEAFF. The CDR3 DNA is TGCGCCAGCACCGCCGTACGTGGCAGGGGGGCGAACACTGAAGCTTTCTTT. The genes are TRBV5-1 and TRBJ1-1; 7 bases line up with TRBD1. The CDR3 runs 17 residues. Trimming cost V 6 bases and J 1 base; bases outside gene matches: 15. Germline lookup yields CDR1 SGHRS and CDR2 YFSETQ. Filled out from reference TRBV5-1 and TRBJ1-1, the complete variable domain reads KAGVTQTPRYLIKTRGQQVTLSCSPISGHRSVSWYQQTPGQGLQFLFEYFSETQRNKGNFPGRFSGRQFSNSRSEMNVSTLELGDSALYLCASTAVRGRGANTEAFFGQGTRLTVV.

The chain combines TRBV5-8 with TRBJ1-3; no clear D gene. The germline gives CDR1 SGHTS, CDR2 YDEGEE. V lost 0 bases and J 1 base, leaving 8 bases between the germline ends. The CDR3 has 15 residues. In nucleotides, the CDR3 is TGTGCCAGCAGCTTGGTGGGGAGATCTGGAAACACCATATATTTT. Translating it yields CASSLVGRSGNTIYF. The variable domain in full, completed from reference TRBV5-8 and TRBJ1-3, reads EAGVTQSPTHLIKTRGQQATLRCSPISGHTSVYWYQQALGLGLQFLLWYDEGEERNRGNFPPRFSGRQFPNYSSELNVNALELEDSALYLCASSLVGRSGNTIYFGEGSWLTVV.

CDR3 in amino acids: CASSLGAVYEQYF. The CDR3 DNA is TGTGCCAGCAGCTTAGGGGCAGTCTACGAGCAGTACTTC. The V gene is TRBV7-6, the J gene TRBJ2-7; D not certain. The CDR3 consists of 13 residues. V was cut by 1 base and J by 3 bases, with 7 bases left in between. The germline V gene encodes CDR1 SGHVS and CDR2 FNYEAQ. Filled out from reference TRBV7-6 and TRBJ2-7, the complete variable domain reads GAGVSQSPRYKVTKRGQDVALRCDPISGHVSLYWYRQALGQGPEFLTYFNYEAQQDKSGLPNDRFSAERPEGSISTLTIQRTEQRDSAMYRCASSLGAVYEQYFGPGTRLTVT.

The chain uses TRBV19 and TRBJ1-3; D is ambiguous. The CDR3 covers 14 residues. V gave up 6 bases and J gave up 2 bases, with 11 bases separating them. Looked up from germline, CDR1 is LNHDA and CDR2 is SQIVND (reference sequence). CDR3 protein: CASSPRDTGNTIYF. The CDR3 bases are TGTGCCAGTAGCCCGAGGGATACTGGAAACACCATATATTTT.

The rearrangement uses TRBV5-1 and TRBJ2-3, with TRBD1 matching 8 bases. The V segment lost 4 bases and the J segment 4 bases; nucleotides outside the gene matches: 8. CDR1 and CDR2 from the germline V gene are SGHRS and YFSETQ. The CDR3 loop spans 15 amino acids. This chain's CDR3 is CASSAGGHVSDTQYF. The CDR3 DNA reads TGCGCCAGCAGCGCAGGGGGCCATGTGTCAGATACGCAGTATTTT. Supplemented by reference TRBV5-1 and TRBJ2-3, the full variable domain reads KAGVTQTPRYLIKTRGQQVTLSCSPISGHRSVSWYQQTPGQGLQFLFEYFSETQRNKGNFPGRFSGRQFSNSRSEMNVSTLELGDSALYLCASSAGGHVSDTQYFGPGTRLTVL.

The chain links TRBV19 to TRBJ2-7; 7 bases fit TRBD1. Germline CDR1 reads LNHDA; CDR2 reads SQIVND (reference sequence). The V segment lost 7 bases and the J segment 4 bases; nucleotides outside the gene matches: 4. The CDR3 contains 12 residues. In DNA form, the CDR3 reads TGTGCCAGTAACAAGACAGGGTACGAGCAGTACTTC. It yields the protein CASNKTGYEQYF.